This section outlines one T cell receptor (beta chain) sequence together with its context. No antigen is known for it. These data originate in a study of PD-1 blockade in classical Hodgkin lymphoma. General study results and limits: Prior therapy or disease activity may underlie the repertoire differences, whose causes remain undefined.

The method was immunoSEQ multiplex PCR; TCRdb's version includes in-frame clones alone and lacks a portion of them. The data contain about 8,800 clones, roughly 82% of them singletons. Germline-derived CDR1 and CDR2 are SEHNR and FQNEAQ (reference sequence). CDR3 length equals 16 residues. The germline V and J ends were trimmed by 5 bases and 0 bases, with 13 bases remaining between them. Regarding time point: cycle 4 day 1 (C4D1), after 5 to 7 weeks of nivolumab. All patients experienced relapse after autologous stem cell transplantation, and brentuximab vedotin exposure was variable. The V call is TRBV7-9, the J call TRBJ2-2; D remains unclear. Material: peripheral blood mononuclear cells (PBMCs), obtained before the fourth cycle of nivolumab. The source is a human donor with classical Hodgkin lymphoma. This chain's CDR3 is CASSPTAVANTGELFF. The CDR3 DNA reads TGTGCCAGCAGCCCTACCGCGGTAGCGAACACCGGGGAGCTGTTTTTT.